The 21 T cell receptor beta chains presented below share a single source sample, sequenced in a study of T cell responses to AZD1222 COVID-19 vaccine. TCRdb's copy holds only in-frame clones and misses some; the assay was immunoSEQ multiplex PCR. The sample records around 100,000 clones, around 82% being singletons. The specimen comprised peripheral blood, sampled on day 0 of AZD1222 vaccination. Receptor source: an adult in good health.

The genes are TRBV27 and TRBJ1-1, with TRBD1 matching 10 bases. V lost 5 bases and J lost 4; bases outside the gene matches: 7. Germline assignment: CDR1 MNHEY and CDR2 SMNVEV (reference sequence). The CDR3 is 15 amino acids. CDR3 sequence: CASSPRQGAGTEAFF. CDR3 in DNA: TGTGCCAGCAGTCCAAGACAGGGGGCGGGCACTGAAGCTTTCTTT.

This chain connects TRBV5-5 to TRBJ1-3; no clear D gene. Germline V gives CDR1 SGHKS, CDR2 YYEKEE (reference sequence). The CDR3 has 12 residues. V lost 0 bases to trimming and J lost 8 bases, with 6 bases between them. The DNA of the CDR3 is TGTGCCAGCAGCTTGGTGGAGGACACCATATATTTT. Protein product: CASSLVEDTIYF. The full variable domain, with the rest looked up from reference TRBV5-5 and TRBJ1-3, is DAGVTQSPTHLIKTRGQQVTLRCSPISGHKSVSWYQQVLGQGPQFIFQYYEKEERGRGNFPDRFSARQFPNYSSELNVNALLLGDSALYLCASSLVEDTIYFGEGSWLTVV.

The J gene is TRBJ2-5, the V gene TRBV29-1; TRBD1 aligns across 9 bases. Trimming removed 4 bases from V and 6 bases from J; junction bases left unmatched: 6. CDR3 length equals 13 residues. CDR1 is SQVTM and CDR2 is ANQGSEA in the germline V gene. DNA for the CDR3: TGCAGCGTTGGGACAGGGGTCAGCCAGACCCAGTACTTC. Its translation is CSVGTGVSQTQYF.

The rearrangement joins TRBV18 to TRBJ2-7, with a possible D match to TRBD2 (5 bases). Deletions cut 1 base from V and 0 bases from J, with 7 bases between. Germline V gene lookup returns CDR1 KGHSH and CDR2 LQKENI. This CDR3 comprises 14 residues. The CDR3 spells CASSPRAVSYEQYF. CDR3 nucleotide sequence: TGTGCCAGCTCACCACGAGCGGTCTCCTACGAGCAGTACTTC.

The V gene is TRBV10-2, the J gene TRBJ1-1; TRBD1 matches 9 bases. There are 13 residues in the CDR3. Germline trimming cut 5 bases from V and 5 bases from J; bases unmatched to any gene: 3. Germline loops: CDR1 WSHSY, CDR2 SAAADI. CDR3 coding DNA: TGCGCCAGCAGTCGGACAGGGGTGACTGAAGCTTTCTTT. It specifies CASSRTGVTEAFF.

This clone was picked up one time. V usage is TRBV6-5 and J usage is TRBJ1-1; D uncertain. V lost 2 bases and J 4 bases, leaving 5 bases between the germline ends. The CDR3 totals 12 residues. The germline gives CDR1 MNHEY, CDR2 SVGAGI. CDR3 region: CASSYGPTEAFF. The CDR3 DNA reads TGTGCCAGCAGTTACGGCCCCACTGAAGCTTTCTTT.

This chain connects TRBV9 to TRBJ2-3, with D unclear. CDR3 length: 14 amino acids. V dropped 0 bases and J dropped 8 bases, with 13 bases sitting between them. Germline V lookup: CDR1 SGDLS, CDR2 YYNGEE. CDR3 region: CASSVESGLATQYF. CDR3 coding DNA: TGTGCCAGCAGCGTAGAAAGTGGTCTTGCTACGCAGTATTTT. The whole variable domain, filled in from reference TRBV9 and TRBJ2-3, reads DSGVTQTPKHLITATGQRVTLRCSPRSGDLSVYWYQQSLDQGLQFLIQYYNGEERAKGNILERFSAQQFPDLHSELNLSSLELGDSALYFCASSVESGLATQYFGPGTRLTVL.

The chain couples TRBV6-5 to TRBJ1-2; 7 nucleotides match TRBD1. Trimming cost V 6 bases and J 0 bases; bases outside gene matches: 4. The CDR3 is made up of 14 amino acids. In germline, CDR1 is MNHEY, CDR2 SVGAGI. CDR3: CASSRQGSNYGYTF. CDR3 DNA sequence: TGTGCCAGCAGCAGACAGGGTTCTAACTATGGCTACACCTTC.

This sequence joins TRBV29-1 and TRBJ1-4; D possibly corresponds to TRBD1 (6 bases). V was pared by 2 bases and J by 10 bases, with 17 bases between. There are 14 residues in the CDR3. Germline V gives CDR1 SQVTM, CDR2 ANQGSEA. This CDR3 is CSVELGPGEGKLFF. The DNA of the CDR3 is TGCAGCGTTGAATTAGGGCCAGGGGAAGGAAAACTGTTTTTT.

The chain carries TRBV28 and TRBJ1-6, with a tentative D call TRBD1 (6 bases). The CDR3 runs to 12 residues. Trimming pared 7 bases from V and 10 bases from J, leaving 11 bases between. Germline CDR1 MDHEN, CDR2 SYDVKM. The CDR3 nucleotides read TGTGCCAGCACACAGGGCCGGTCACCCCTCCACTTT. Protein: CASTQGRSPLHF.

The rearrangement uses TRBV4-1 and TRBJ2-7; maybe TRBD1 (5 bases). The CDR3 has 16 amino acids. Germline V gene sequence: CDR1 MGHRA, CDR2 YSYEKL. V lost 5 bases and J 1 base, leaving 18 bases between the germline ends. CDR3 sequence: CASSLGSQGISYEQYF. In DNA, the CDR3 is TGCGCCAGCAGCTTAGGCAGCCAGGGTATATCCTACGAGCAGTACTTC.

This clone was seen once. This sequence joins TRBV28 and TRBJ1-2; D remains ambiguous. The CDR3 contains 13 residues. The ends were cut back, 3 bases at V and 0 bases at J, with 5 bases in the middle. The germline V gene has CDR1 MDHEN and CDR2 SYDVKM. Here the CDR3 DNA reads TGTGCCAGCAGTTTCCTGACTAACTATGGCTACACCTTC. Its protein is CASSFLTNYGYTF.

The gene calls are TRBV12-3 or TRBV12-4 and TRBJ1-2; TRBD1 might be the D (6 bases). The V end was cut by 5 bases, the J end by 7 bases, with 8 bases between. This CDR3 contains 11 residues. The CDR3 DNA reads TGTGCCAGCAGTACAGGGTTTGGCTACACCTTC. It specifies CASSTGFGYTF.

This chain uses TRBV28 with TRBJ1-5, with 10 bases matching TRBD1. Germline CDR1 reads MDHEN; CDR2 reads SYDVKM. The CDR3 covers 13 residues. With V trimmed by 10 bases and J by 4 bases, 4 bases remained unmatched. The CDR3 DNA reads as TGTGCCATTAGACAGGGGGCTAATCAGCCCCAGCATTTT. The encoded protein is CAIRQGANQPQHF.

V is TRBV5-8 and J is TRBJ2-3, with 9 bases identical to TRBD2. The CDR3 spans 18 residues. Looked up from germline, CDR1 is SGHTS and CDR2 is YDEGEE. V was pared by 0 bases and J by 3 bases, with 11 bases of the junction left unmatched. The CDR3 reads CASSLGTALAGGTDTQYF. The CDR3 nucleotides read TGTGCCAGCAGCTTGGGTACGGCACTAGCGGGCGGTACAGATACGCAGTATTTT.

The rearrangement uses TRBV5-1 and TRBJ2-5, with TRBD2 as a possible D gene (6 bases). The germline V and J ends were trimmed by 4 bases and 1 base, with 17 bases remaining between them. Germline CDR1 is SGHRS and CDR2 is YFSETQ. The CDR3 is 16 residues long. The CDR3 spells CASSPATLAAQETQYF. The CDR3 DNA reads as TGCGCCAGCAGCCCCGCCACATTAGCGGCCCAAGAGACCCAGTACTTC.

The chain carries TRBV30 and TRBJ1-2; perhaps TRBD1 as D (6 bases). There are 14 residues in the CDR3. Germline V CDR1 and CDR2: GTSNPN, SVGIG (reference sequence). The V end lost 4 bases, the J end lost 4 bases, and 16 bases lay between the germline ends. The CDR3 sequence: CAWTAGGTIYGYTF. In DNA form, the CDR3 reads TGTGCCTGGACCGCAGGTGGGACAATCTATGGCTACACCTTC. Using reference TRBV30 and TRBJ1-2 for the parts outside the CDR3, the full variable domain is SQTIHQWPATLVQPVGSPLSLECTVEGTSNPNLYWYRQAAGRGLQLLFYSVGIGQISSEVPQNLSASRPQDRQFILSSKKLLLSDSGFYLCAWTAGGTIYGYTFGSGTRLTVV.

V and J are TRBV6-5 and TRBJ1-6; 7 nucleotides match TRBD1. Germline V gives CDR1 MNHEY, CDR2 SVGAGI. The CDR3 length is 15 residues. Unmatched junction bases numbered 7, after V lost 4 bases and J lost 7 bases. CDR3 in amino acids: CASSFQGQWNSPLHF. The CDR3 DNA is TGTGCCAGCAGTTTTCAGGGACAGTGGAATTCACCCCTCCACTTT.

The chain joins TRBV18 to TRBJ1-1; D is perhaps TRBD1 (5 bases). The CDR3 has 16 amino acids. Germline V lookup: CDR1 KGHSH, CDR2 LQKENI. V lost 2 bases and J 5 bases, leaving 18 bases between the germline ends. CDR3 in DNA: TGTGCCAGCTCACCATCTTACGGGGCGCGATATACTGAAGCTTTCTTT. This codes for CASSPSYGARYTEAFF.

The V call is TRBV12-5, the J call TRBJ1-1, with D possibly TRBD1 on 5 matching bases. The germline CDR1 and CDR2 sequences are LGHNT and FRNRAP. The CDR3 contains 19 residues. With 2 bases removed from V and 3 bases from J, the gap between germline ends came to 25 bases. DNA for the CDR3: TGTGCTAGTGGTTTGCGCGACCAAGGGACCTTCGGTTGGGACACTGAAGCTTTCTTT. It is translated as CASGLRDQGTFGWDTEAFF.

This clone was found once. The chain combines TRBV5-4 with TRBJ2-7; D unresolved. V lost 3 bases and J lost 3, with 4 bases in between. The CDR3 has 11 residues. In germline, CDR1 is SGHNT, CDR2 YYREEE (reference sequence). CDR3: CASSSYYEQYF. The CDR3 DNA follows: TGTGCCAGCAGCTCATACTACGAGCAGTACTTC.